A selection of T cell receptor beta chains follows, all from one sample in a study of blood T cell repertoires in COVID-19. Sequencing was performed with immunoSEQ multiplex PCR; in TCRdb, only in-frame clones are kept and a portion is missing. The repertoire has 150,000 or so clones, approximately 88% of them found once; the top ten carry 5% to 6%. The sequenced sample consisted of peripheral blood. The receptors derive from a human donor in a cohort sampled during active COVID-19. Each CDR3 is given with its conserved first and last residue. The order of the fields is clone size, J gene, D gene, V gene, CDR3 protein, CDR3 DNA. A D gene is named only where the DNA matches it firmly. Not all rows give a size; the values are once, few, many and, for expanded clones, a class.

size: -
J: TRBJ2-7
D: TRBD1
V: TRBV5-5
CDR3: CASSLGTAKARQYF
DNA: TGTGCCAGCAGCTTAGGGACAGCAAAGGCCAGGCAGTACTTC

size: -
J: TRBJ1-1
D: TRBD1
V: TRBV6-5
CDR3: CASSRDSPDKAFF
DNA: TGTGCCAGCAGCCGGGACAGCCCTGATAAAGCTTTCTTT

size: -
J: TRBJ1-2
D: TRBD1
V: TRBV11-3
CDR3: CASSLDHRPGQGFYGYTF
DNA: TGTGCCAGCAGCTTAGATCACCGACCGGGACAGGGCTTCTATGGCTACACCTTC

size: -
J: TRBJ1-2
D: TRBD1
V: TRBV6-6
CDR3: CASRPQQGAGYTF
DNA: TGTGCCAGCAGGCCGCAACAGGGGGCCGGCTACACCTTC

size: -
J: TRBJ1-2
D: -
V: TRBV19
CDR3: CASGQGKGYTF
DNA: TGTGCCAGTGGGCAGGGGAAGGGCTACACCTTC

size: -
J: TRBJ1-3
D: -
V: TRBV10-3
CDR3: CAISEGDIGGRTGNTIYF
DNA: TGTGCCATCAGTGAGGGGGACATAGGCGGTAGAACTGGAAACACCATATATTTT

size: -
J: TRBJ1-2
D: -
V: TRBV28
CDR3: CASSFPRGMNYGYTF
DNA: TGTGCCAGCAGTTTTCCACGGGGAATGAACTATGGCTACACCTTC

size: -
J: TRBJ2-3
D: TRBD2
V: TRBV7-6
CDR3: CASSSSGRGTDTQYF
DNA: TGTGCCAGCAGCTCTAGCGGGAGGGGCACAGATACGCAGTATTTT

size: -
J: TRBJ2-5
D: -
V: TRBV29-1
CDR3: CSVVIGSSVEETQYF
DNA: TGCAGCGTTGTCATTGGGTCTAGCGTGGAAGAGACCCAGTACTTC

size: -
J: TRBJ2-1
D: TRBD2
V: TRBV15
CDR3: CATGPSGSYIDEQFF
DNA: TGTGCCACCGGTCCTAGCGGGAGTTATATAGATGAGCAGTTCTTC

size: -
J: TRBJ1-1
D: TRBD1
V: TRBV9
CDR3: CASTAQGALTEAFF
DNA: TGTGCCAGCACCGCTCAGGGGGCGCTCACTGAAGCTTTCTTT

size: -
J: TRBJ1-3
D: TRBD1
V: TRBV5-4
CDR3: CASSRDRYSGNTIYF
DNA: TGTGCCAGCAGCCGGGACAGGTATTCTGGAAACACCATATATTTT

size: -
J: TRBJ1-5
D: -
V: TRBV27
CDR3: CASSLYADQPQHF
DNA: TGTGCCAGCAGTTTATACGCGGATCAGCCCCAGCATTTT

size: -
J: TRBJ2-2
D: -
V: TRBV2
CDR3: CASSEEGGVETGELFF
DNA: TGTGCCAGCAGTGAAGAAGGGGGGGTTGAGACCGGGGAGCTGTTTTTT

size: -
J: TRBJ2-7
D: TRBD1
V: TRBV5-6
CDR3: CASSFRMTGEQYF
DNA: TGTGCCAGCAGCTTTCGAATGACAGGGGAGCAGTACTTC

size: -
J: TRBJ2-5
D: -
V: TRBV20-1
CDR3: CSAGRETQYF
DNA: TGCAGTGCTGGGAGGGAGACCCAGTACTTC

size: few
J: TRBJ1-5
D: -
V: TRBV19
CDR3: CASSRTGTQSNQPQHF
DNA: TGTGCCAGTAGCCGGACCGGGACACAAAGCAATCAGCCCCAGCATTTT

size: -
J: TRBJ2-7
D: -
V: TRBV5-5
CDR3: CASSLALGTVTYEQYF
DNA: TGTGCCAGCAGCTTGGCCTTGGGGACTGTGACCTACGAGCAGTACTTC

size: -
J: TRBJ2-7
D: -
V: TRBV7-9
CDR3: CASSLGLPNYEQYF
DNA: TGTGCCAGCAGCCTGGGACTTCCAAACTACGAGCAGTACTTC

size: -
J: TRBJ2-7
D: -
V: TRBV4-2
CDR3: CASSQEVVLGSYEQYF
DNA: TGTGCCAGCAGCCAAGAGGTGGTGCTAGGCTCCTACGAGCAGTACTTC

size: -
J: TRBJ1-6
D: -
V: TRBV6-2/TRBV6-3
CDR3: CASSTTQDSPLHF
DNA: TGTGCCAGCAGCACTACACAGGATTCACCCCTCCACTTT

size: -
J: TRBJ2-7
D: TRBD2
V: TRBV5-6
CDR3: CASSLGGGSSYEQYF
DNA: TGTGCCAGCAGCTTGGGCGGCGGGAGCTCCTACGAGCAGTACTTC

size: -
J: TRBJ2-3
D: TRBD1
V: TRBV6-6
CDR3: CASSSGTGLDTQYF
DNA: TGTGCCAGCAGTTCCGGGACAGGTCTAGATACGCAGTATTTT

size: few
J: TRBJ1-6
D: TRBD1
V: TRBV7-9
CDR3: CASSFQGENSPLHF
DNA: TGTGCCAGCAGCTTTCAGGGGGAAAATTCACCCCTCCACTTT

size: -
J: TRBJ2-7
D: TRBD1
V: TRBV4-1
CDR3: CASSQDRGTGYEQYF
DNA: TGCGCCAGCAGCCAAGATCGGGGGACAGGGTACGAGCAGTACTTC

size: -
J: TRBJ2-7
D: TRBD2
V: TRBV20-1
CDR3: CSASGRLAVYEQYF
DNA: TGCAGTGCTAGTGGGAGACTAGCGGTCTACGAGCAGTACTTC

size: -
J: TRBJ2-1
D: TRBD2
V: TRBV19
CDR3: CASSISGAVYNEQFF
DNA: TGTGCCAGTAGTATTAGCGGGGCTGTCTACAATGAGCAGTTCTTC

size: -
J: TRBJ1-6
D: -
V: TRBV9
CDR3: CASSVGRQGLNSPLHF
DNA: TGTGCCAGCAGCGTAGGGCGGCAGGGACTCAATTCACCCCTCCACTTT

size: -
J: TRBJ1-6
D: -
V: TRBV7-2
CDR3: CASSQGPYNSPLHF
DNA: TGTGCCAGCAGCCAGGGCCCGTACAATTCACCCCTCCACTTT

size: -
J: TRBJ2-3
D: TRBD1
V: TRBV9
CDR3: CASSVRPGTGVPSFTDTQYF
DNA: TGTGCCAGCAGCGTTAGACCCGGGACAGGCGTACCATCTTTCACAGATACGCAGTATTTT

size: few
J: TRBJ1-1
D: -
V: TRBV6-6
CDR3: CASRGTEGGDTEAFF
DNA: TGTGCCAGCAGAGGCACGGAGGGAGGTGACACTGAAGCTTTCTTT

size: -
J: TRBJ2-1
D: -
V: TRBV29-1
CDR3: CSVEEWGEANEQFF
DNA: TGCAGCGTTGAAGAATGGGGAGAGGCCAATGAGCAGTTCTTC

size: -
J: TRBJ2-5
D: TRBD1
V: TRBV5-5
CDR3: CASRPDRAQETQYF
DNA: TGTGCCAGCAGACCGGACAGGGCCCAAGAGACCCAGTACTTC

size: -
J: TRBJ2-7
D: TRBD1
V: TRBV30
CDR3: CAWGQGNYEQYF
DNA: TGTGCCTGGGGACAGGGTAATTACGAGCAGTACTTC

size: -
J: TRBJ2-7
D: TRBD1
V: TRBV5-1
CDR3: CASSGGPGQGANEQYF
DNA: TGCGCCAGCAGCGGGGGGCCGGGACAGGGGGCGAACGAGCAGTACTTC

size: -
J: TRBJ1-6
D: TRBD1
V: TRBV30
CDR3: CAWSATGASSPLHF
DNA: TGTGCCTGGAGTGCCACAGGGGCTTCCTCACCCCTCCACTTT

size: -
J: TRBJ2-7
D: -
V: TRBV5-6
CDR3: CASSFRVYEQYF
DNA: TGTGCCAGCAGCTTCAGGGTTTACGAGCAGTACTTC

size: few
J: TRBJ2-7
D: -
V: TRBV5-1
CDR3: CASSSNLRGAPSYEQYF
DNA: TGCGCCAGCAGCTCGAACCTCCGGGGGGCACCTTCCTACGAGCAGTACTTC

size: once
J: TRBJ1-2
D: TRBD1
V: TRBV2
CDR3: CASRTGTGENGYTF
DNA: TGTGCCAGCAGGACCGGGACAGGGGAAAATGGCTACACCTTC

size: -
J: TRBJ2-1
D: TRBD2
V: TRBV5-1
CDR3: CASSLEPTSGGRNEQFF
DNA: TGCGCCAGCAGCTTGGAGCCGACTAGCGGGGGAAGAAATGAGCAGTTCTTC

size: -
J: TRBJ1-2
D: -
V: TRBV28
CDR3: CASRTDNYGYTF
DNA: TGTGCCAGCAGGACAGATAACTATGGCTACACCTTC